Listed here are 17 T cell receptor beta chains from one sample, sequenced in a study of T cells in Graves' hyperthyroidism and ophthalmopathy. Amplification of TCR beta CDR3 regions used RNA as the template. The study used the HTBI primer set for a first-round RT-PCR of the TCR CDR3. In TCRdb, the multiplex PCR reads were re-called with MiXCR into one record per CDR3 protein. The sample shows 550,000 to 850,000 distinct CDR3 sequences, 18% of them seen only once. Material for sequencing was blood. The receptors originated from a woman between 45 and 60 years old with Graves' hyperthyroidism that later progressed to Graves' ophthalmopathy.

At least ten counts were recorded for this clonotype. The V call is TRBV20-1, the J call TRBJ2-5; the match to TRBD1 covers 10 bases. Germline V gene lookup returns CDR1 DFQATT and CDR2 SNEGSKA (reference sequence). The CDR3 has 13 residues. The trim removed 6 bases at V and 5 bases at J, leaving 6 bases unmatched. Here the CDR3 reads CSARTGGRETQYF. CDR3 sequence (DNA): TGCAGTGCGAGGACAGGGGGGAGGGAGACCCAGTACTTC.

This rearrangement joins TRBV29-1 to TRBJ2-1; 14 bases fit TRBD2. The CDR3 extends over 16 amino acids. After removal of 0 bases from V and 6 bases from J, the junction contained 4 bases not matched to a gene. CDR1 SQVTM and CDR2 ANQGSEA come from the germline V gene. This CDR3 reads CSVEETSGRVANEQFF. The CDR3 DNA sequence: TGCAGCGTTGAAGAGACTAGCGGGAGGGTCGCCAATGAGCAGTTCTTC.

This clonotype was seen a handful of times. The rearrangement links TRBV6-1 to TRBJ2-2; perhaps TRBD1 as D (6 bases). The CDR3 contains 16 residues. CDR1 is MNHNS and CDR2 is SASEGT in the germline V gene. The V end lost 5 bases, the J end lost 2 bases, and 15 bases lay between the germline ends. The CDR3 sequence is CASSYNRDTNTGELFF. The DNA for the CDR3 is TGTGCCAGCAGTTATAACCGGGACACTAACACCGGGGAGCTGTTTTTT.

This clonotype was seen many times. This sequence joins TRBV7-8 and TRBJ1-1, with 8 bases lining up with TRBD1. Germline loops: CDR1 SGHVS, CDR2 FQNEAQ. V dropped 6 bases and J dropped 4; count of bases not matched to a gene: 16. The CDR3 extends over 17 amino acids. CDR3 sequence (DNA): TGTGCCAGCAGGTTCGGCTCAGGGGGCGCGAGTTCCACTGAAGCTTTCTTT. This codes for CASRFGSGGASSTEAFF.

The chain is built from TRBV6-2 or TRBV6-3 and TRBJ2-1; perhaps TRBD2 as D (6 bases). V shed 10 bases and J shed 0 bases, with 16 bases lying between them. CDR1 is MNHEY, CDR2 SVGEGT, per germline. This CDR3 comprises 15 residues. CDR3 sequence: CATTRGTRSYNEQFF. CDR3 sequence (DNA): TGTGCCACCACCCGGGGGACCCGCTCCTACAATGAGCAGTTCTTC.

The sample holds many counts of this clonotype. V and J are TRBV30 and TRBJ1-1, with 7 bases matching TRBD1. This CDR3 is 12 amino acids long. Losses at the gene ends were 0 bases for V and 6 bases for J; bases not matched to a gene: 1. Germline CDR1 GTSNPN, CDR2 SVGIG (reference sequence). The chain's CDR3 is CAWSVRGPEAFF. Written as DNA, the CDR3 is TGTGCCTGGAGTGTAAGGGGGCCTGAAGCTTTCTTT.

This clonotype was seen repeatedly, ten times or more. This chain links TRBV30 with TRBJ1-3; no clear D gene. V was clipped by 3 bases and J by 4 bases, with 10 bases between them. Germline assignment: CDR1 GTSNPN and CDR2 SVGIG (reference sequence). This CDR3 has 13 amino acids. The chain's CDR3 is CAWRGKTGNTIYF. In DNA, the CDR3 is TGTGCCTGGAGAGGGAAAACAGGAAACACCATATATTTT.

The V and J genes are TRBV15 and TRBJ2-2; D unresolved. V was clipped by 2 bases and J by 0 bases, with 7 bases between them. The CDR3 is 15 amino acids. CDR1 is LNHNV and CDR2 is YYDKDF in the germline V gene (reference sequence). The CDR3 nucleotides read TGTGCCACCAGCAGAAGGTCGGCGAACACCGGGGAGCTGTTTTTT. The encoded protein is CATSRRSANTGELFF.

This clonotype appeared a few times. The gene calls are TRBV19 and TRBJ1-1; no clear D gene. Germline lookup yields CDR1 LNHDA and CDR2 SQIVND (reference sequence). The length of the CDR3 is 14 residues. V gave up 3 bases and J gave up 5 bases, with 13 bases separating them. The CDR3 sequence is CASSMVRGMTEAFF. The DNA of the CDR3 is TGTGCCAGTAGTATGGTGAGAGGGATGACTGAAGCTTTCTTT.

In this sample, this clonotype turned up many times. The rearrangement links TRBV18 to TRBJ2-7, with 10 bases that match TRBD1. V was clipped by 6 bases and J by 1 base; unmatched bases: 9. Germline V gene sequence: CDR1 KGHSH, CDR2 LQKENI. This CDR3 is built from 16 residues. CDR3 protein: CASSRETGGSSYEQYF. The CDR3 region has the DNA TGTGCCAGCTCCCGCGAGACAGGGGGCTCGTCCTACGAGCAGTACTTC.

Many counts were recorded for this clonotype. The CDR3 DNA reads as TGCAGTGCTAGAGAGGGGGGTTCCAACGAGCAGTACTTC. This codes for CSAREGGSNEQYF. The rearrangement joins TRBV20-1 to TRBJ2-7, with D possibly being TRBD2 (6 bases). This CDR3 is built from 13 residues. V was clipped by 0 bases and J by 5 bases, with 11 bases between them. Germline V gives CDR1 DFQATT, CDR2 SNEGSKA (reference sequence).

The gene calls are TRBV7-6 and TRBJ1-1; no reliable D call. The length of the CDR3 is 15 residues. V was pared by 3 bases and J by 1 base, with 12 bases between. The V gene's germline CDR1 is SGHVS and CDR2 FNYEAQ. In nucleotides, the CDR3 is TGTGCCAGCAGCTTTGACAACCACCAGAACACTGAAGCTTTCTTT. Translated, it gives CASSFDNHQNTEAFF.

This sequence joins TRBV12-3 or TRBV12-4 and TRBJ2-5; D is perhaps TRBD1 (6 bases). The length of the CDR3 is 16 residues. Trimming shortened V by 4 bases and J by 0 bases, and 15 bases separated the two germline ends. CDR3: CASSSGSGEHQETQYF. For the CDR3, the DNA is TGTGCCAGCAGTTCGGGGTCAGGGGAACACCAAGAGACCCAGTACTTC.

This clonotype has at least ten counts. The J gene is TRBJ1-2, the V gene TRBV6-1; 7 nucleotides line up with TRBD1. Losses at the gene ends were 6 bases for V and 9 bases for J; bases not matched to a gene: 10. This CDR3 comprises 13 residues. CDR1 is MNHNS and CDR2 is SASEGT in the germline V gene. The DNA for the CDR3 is TGTGCCAGCAGCCAAACAGGGGATGCGCGCTACACCTTC. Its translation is CASSQTGDARYTF.

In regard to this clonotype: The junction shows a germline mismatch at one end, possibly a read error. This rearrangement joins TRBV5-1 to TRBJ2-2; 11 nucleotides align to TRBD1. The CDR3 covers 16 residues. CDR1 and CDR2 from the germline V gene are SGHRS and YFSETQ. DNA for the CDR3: TGCGCCAGCAGCTGGGGACAGGGGGTCGACACCAGGGAGCTGTTTTTT. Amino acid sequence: CASSWGQGVDTRELFF.

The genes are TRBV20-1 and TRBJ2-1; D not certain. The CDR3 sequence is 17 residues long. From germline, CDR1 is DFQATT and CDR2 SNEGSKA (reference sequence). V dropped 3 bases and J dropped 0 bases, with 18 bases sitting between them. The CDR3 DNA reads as TGCAGTGCTAGCAGTACCTTCGCCGCAAGCTCCTACAATGAGCAGTTCTTC. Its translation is CSASSTFAASSYNEQFF.

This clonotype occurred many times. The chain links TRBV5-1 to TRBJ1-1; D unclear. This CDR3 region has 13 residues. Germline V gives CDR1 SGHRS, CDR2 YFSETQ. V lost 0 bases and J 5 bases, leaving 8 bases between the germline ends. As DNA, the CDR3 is TGCGCCAGCAGCTTGGCCGAAGGAACTGAAGCTTTCTTT. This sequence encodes CASSLAEGTEAFF.